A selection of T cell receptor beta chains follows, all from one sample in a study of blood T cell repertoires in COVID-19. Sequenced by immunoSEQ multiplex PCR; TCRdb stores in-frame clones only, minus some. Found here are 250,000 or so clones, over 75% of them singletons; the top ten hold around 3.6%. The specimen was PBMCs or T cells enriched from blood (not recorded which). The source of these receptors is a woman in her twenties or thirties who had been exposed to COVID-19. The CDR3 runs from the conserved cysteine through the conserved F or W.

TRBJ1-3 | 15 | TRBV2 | CASSQGTGAGNTIYF
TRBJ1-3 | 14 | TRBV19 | CASSTTGTGNTIYF
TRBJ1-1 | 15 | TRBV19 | CASSIRTGLNTEAFF
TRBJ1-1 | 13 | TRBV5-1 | CASSLYLRTEAFF
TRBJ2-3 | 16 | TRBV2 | CASSEPRTFGADTQYF
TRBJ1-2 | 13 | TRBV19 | CASRRTGVPGYTF
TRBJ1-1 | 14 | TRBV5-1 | CASSLGQSNTEAFF
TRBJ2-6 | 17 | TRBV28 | CASRYRDSPSGANVLTF
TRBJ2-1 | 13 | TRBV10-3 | CAISESIRSKRFF
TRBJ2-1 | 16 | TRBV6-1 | CASSEEKISGINEQFF
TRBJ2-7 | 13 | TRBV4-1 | CASSLLAGGSGYF
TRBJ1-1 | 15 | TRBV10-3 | CAISESKRLNTEAFF
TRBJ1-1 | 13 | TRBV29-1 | CSVVGGGGTEAFF
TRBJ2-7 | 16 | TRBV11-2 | CASSLDPHSPSYEQYF
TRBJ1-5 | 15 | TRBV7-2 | CASSLGQGWAQPQHF
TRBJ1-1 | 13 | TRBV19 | CASQGQINTEAFF
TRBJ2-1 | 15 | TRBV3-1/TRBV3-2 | CASSQDGAGYNEQFF
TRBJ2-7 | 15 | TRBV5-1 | CASSLAASGTSEQYF
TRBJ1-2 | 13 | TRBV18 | CASSDFADKGYTF
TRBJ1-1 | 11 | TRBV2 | CASSGQIEAFF
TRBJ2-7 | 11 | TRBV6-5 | CASSTSYEQYF
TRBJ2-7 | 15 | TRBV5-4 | CASSRGLAGGGEQYF
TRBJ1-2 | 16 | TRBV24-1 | CATSDSGGKANYGYTF
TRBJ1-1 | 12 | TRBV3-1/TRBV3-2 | CASSPLGFEAFF
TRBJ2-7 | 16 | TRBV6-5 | CASSFFSGTELFKQYF
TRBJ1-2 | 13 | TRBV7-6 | CASSLRGFSGYTF
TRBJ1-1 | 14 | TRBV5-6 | CASSSLTRNTEAFF
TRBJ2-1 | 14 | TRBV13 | CASTPPDRYNEQFF
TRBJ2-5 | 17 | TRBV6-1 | CASSVGLAGGPDETQYF
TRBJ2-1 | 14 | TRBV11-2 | CASSLWGGTDEQFF
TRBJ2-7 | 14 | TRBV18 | CASSPPGRGDEQYF
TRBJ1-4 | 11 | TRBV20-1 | CSARAGEKLFF